The clone carrying this TCR beta chain turned up a few times. CDR3 length: 14 residues. Trimming stripped 1 base from V and 5 bases from J, with 9 bases between. CDR1 SNHLY and CDR2 FYNNEI come from the germline V gene. Assay: immunoSEQ multiplex PCR; the TCRdb copy retains only in-frame clones and omits some. The table records more than 50,000 clones, 70% to 90% of them present only once. The data stem from a study of control samples from healthy donors and cancer patients. The receptor comes from a man aged 50 to 59 in good health. The sequencing sample was made of blood. The chain carries TRBV2 and TRBJ1-5; no clear D. The CDR3 DNA is TGTGCCAGCAGTGAAGAGGCCGGGGATCAGCCCCAGCATTTT. Its protein is CASSEEAGDQPQHF.